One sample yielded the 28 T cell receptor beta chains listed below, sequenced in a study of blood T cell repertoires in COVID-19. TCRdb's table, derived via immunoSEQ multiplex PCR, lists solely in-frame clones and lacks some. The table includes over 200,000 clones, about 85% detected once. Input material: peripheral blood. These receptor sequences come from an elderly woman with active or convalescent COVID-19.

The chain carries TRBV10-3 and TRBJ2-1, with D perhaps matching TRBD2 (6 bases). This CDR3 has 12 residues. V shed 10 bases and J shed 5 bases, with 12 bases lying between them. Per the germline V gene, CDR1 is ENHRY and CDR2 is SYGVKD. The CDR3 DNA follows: TGTGCCACCCTGCGGGGCGACAATGAGCAGTTCTTC. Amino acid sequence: CATLRGDNEQFF.

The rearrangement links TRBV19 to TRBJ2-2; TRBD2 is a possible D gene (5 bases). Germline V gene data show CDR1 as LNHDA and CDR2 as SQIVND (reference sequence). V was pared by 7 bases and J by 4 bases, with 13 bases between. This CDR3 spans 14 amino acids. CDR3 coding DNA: TGTGCCAGTAATAGTCTCCGGGGCACCGGGGAGCTGTTTTTT. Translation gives CASNSLRGTGELFF.

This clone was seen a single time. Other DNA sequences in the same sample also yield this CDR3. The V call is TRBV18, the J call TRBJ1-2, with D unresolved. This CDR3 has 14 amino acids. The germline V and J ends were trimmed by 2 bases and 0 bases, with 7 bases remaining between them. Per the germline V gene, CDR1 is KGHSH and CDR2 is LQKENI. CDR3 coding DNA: TGTGCCAGCTCACCAGGGCAGGCTAACTATGGCTACACCTTC. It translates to CASSPGQANYGYTF.

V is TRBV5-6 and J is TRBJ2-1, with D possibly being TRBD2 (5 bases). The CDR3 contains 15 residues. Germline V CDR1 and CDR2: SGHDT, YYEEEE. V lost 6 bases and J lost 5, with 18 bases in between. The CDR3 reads CASNPGELSNNEQFF. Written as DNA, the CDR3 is TGTGCCAGCAATCCTGGGGAGTTGTCGAACAATGAGCAGTTCTTC.

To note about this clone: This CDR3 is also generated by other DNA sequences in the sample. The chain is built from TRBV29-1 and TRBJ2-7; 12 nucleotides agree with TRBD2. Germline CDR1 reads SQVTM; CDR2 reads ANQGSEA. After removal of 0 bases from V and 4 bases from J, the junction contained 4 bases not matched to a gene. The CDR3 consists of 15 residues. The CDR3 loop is CSVEELAGGDYEQYF. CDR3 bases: TGCAGCGTTGAAGAACTAGCGGGAGGTGATTACGAGCAGTACTTC.

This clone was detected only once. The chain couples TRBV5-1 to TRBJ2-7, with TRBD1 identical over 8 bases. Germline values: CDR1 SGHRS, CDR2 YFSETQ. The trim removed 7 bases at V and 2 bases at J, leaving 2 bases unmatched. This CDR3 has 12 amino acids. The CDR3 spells CASRTGPYEQYF. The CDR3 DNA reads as TGCGCCAGCCGGACAGGGCCCTACGAGCAGTACTTC. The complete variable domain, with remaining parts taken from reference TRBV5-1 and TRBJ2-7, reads KAGVTQTPRYLIKTRGQQVTLSCSPISGHRSVSWYQQTPGQGLQFLFEYFSETQRNKGNFPGRFSGRQFSNSRSEMNVSTLELGDSALYLCASRTGPYEQYFGPGTRLTVT.

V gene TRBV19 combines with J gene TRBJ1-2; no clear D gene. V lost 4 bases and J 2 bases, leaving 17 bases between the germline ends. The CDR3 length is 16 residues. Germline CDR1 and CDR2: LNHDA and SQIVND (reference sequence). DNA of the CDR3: TGTGCCAGTAGTAGGCCCCGGGAGGGCCCCAACTATGGCTACACCTTC. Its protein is CASSRPREGPNYGYTF.

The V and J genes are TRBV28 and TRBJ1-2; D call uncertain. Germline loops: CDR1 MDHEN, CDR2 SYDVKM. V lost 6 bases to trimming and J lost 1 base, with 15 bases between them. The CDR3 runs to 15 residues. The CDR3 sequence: CASSPGGKYNYGYTF. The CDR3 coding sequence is TGTGCCAGCAGCCCAGGAGGCAAATATAACTATGGCTACACCTTC.

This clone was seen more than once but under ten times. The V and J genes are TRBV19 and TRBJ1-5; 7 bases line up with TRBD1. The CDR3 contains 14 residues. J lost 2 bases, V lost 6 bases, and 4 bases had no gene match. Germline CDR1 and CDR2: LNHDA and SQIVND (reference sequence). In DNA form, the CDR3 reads TGTGCCAGTAGGCAGGGGGTGGGCAATCAGCCCCAGCATTTT. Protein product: CASRQGVGNQPQHF.

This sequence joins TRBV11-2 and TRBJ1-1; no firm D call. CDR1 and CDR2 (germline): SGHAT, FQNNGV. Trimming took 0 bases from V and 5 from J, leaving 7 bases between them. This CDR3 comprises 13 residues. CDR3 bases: TGTGCCAGCAGCTTAGATCCCGTGACTGAAGCTTTCTTT. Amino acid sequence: CASSLDPVTEAFF. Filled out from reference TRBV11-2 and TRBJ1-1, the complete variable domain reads EAGVAQSPRYKIIEKRQSVAFWCNPISGHATLYWYQQILGQGPKLLIQFQNNGVVDDSQLPKDRFSAERLKGVDSTLKIQPAKLEDSAVYLCASSLDPVTEAFFGQGTRLTVV.

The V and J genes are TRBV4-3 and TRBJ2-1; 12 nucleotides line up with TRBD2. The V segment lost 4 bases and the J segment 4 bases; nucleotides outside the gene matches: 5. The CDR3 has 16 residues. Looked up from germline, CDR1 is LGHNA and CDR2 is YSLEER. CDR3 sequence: CASSRLAGVGYNEQFF. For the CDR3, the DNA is TGCGCCAGCAGCCGACTAGCGGGAGTTGGGTACAATGAGCAGTTCTTC.

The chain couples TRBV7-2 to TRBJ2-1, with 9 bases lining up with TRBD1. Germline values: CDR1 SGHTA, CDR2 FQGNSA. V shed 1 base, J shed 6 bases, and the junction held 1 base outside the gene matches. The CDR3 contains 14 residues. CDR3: CASSLEGQGNEQFF. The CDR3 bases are TGTGCCAGCAGCTTAGAGGGACAGGGCAATGAGCAGTTCTTC.

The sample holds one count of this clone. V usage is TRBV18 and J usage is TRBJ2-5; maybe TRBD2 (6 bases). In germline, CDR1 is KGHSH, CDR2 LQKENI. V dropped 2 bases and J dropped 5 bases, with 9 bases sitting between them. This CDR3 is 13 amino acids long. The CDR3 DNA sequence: TGTGCCAGCTCACCAAACGCGGGGGAGACCCAGTACTTC. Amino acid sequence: CASSPNAGETQYF.

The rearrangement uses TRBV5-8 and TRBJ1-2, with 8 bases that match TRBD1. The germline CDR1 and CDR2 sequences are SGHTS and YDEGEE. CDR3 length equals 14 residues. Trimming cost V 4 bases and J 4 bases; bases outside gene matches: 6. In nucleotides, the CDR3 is TGTGCCAGCAGCATCCCAGGGGGCCCCTATGGCTACACCTTC. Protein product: CASSIPGGPYGYTF.

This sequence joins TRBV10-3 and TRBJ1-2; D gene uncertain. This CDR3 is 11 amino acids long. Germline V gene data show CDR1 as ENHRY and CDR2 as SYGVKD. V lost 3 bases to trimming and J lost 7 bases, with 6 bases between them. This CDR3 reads CAISEGSGYTF. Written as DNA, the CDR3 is TGTGCCATCAGTGAAGGGAGTGGCTACACCTTC.

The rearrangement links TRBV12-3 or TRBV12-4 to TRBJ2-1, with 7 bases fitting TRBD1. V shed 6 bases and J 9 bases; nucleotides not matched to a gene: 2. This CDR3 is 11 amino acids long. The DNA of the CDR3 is TGTGCCAGCAGCTACAGGGGTGAGCAGTTCTTC. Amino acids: CASSYRGEQFF.

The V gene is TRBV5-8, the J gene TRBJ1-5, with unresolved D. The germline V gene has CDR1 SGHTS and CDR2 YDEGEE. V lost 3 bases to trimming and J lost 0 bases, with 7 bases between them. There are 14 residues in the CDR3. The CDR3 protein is CASSYSYSNQPQHF. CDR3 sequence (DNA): TGTGCCAGCAGCTATTCGTATAGCAATCAGCCCCAGCATTTT.

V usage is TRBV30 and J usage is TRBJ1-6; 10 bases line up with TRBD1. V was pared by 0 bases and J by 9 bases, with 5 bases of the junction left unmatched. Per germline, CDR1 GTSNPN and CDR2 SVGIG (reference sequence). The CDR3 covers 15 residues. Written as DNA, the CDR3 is TGTGCCTGGAGTGTAGCGACAGGGGGCAGTTCACCCCTCCACTTT. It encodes CAWSVATGGSSPLHF.

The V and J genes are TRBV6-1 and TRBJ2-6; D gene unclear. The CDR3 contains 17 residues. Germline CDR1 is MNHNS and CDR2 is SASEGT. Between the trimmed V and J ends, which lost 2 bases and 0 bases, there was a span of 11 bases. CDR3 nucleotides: TGTGCCAGCAGTGAAAGTTACAGTTACTCTGGGGCCAACGTCCTGACTTTC. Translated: CASSESYSYSGANVLTF.

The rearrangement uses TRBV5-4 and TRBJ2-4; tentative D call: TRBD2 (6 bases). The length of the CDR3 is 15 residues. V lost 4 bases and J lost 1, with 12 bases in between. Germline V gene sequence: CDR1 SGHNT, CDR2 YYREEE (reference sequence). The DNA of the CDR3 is TGTGCCAGCAGCCCCTCCGGGAGTGCCAAAAACATTCAGTACTTC. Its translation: CASSPSGSAKNIQYF.

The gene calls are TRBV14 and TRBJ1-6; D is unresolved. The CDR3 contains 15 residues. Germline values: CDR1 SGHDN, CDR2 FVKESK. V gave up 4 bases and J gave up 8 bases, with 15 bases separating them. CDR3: CASSLLDSPYSPLHF. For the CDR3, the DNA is TGTGCCAGCAGCCTACTGGACTCCCCCTATTCACCCCTCCACTTT.

CDR3 protein: CASSLPGQSSYEQYF. CDR3 nucleotides: TGTGCCAGCAGCCTCCCCGGACAGAGCTCCTACGAGCAGTACTTC. This chain uses TRBV3-1 (or the pseudogene TRBV3-2) with TRBJ2-7; TRBD1 might be the D (6 bases). CDR3 size: 15 residues. V gave up 4 bases and J gave up 0 bases, with 13 bases separating them. Per germline, CDR1 LGHDT and CDR2 YNNKEL (reference sequence).

CDR3: CAWSHNRGAGNTIYF. CDR3 nucleotides: TGTGCCTGGAGTCATAACAGGGGTGCGGGAAACACCATATATTTT. The genes are TRBV30 and TRBJ1-3; TRBD1 agrees at 7 bases. The germline CDR1 and CDR2 sequences are GTSNPN and SVGIG (reference sequence). The CDR3 is 15 amino acids. V lost 2 bases, J lost 4 bases, and 8 bases stayed unmatched.

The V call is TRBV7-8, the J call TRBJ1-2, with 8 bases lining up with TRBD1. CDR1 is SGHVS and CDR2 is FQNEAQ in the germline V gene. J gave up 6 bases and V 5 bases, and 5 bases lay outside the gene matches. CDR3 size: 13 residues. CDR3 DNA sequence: TGTGCCAGCAGCCAGGGACAGGTAGATGGCTACACCTTC. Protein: CASSQGQVDGYTF.

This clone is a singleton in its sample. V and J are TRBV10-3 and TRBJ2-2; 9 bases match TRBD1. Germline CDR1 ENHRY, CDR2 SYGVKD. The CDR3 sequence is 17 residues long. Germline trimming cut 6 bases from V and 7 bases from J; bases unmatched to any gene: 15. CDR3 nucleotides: TGTGCCATCAGCGGACAGGGGTCGGTTAACGTTGACGGGGAGCTGTTTTTT. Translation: CAISGQGSVNVDGELFF.

The CDR3 nucleotides are TGTGCCAGCTCACCACAGAGATCCTCTGGAAACACCATATATTTT. As protein: CASSPQRSSGNTIYF. This chain joins TRBV18 and TRBJ1-3, with D unclear. Germline V gene lookup returns CDR1 KGHSH and CDR2 LQKENI. Trimming removed 1 base from V and 0 bases from J, with 7 bases in between. The CDR3 totals 15 residues.

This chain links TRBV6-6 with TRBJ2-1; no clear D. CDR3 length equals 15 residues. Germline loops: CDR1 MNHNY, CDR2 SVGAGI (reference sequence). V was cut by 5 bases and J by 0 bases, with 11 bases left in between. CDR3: CASSAQEASYNEQFF. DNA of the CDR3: TGTGCCAGCAGTGCCCAAGAGGCCTCCTACAATGAGCAGTTCTTC.

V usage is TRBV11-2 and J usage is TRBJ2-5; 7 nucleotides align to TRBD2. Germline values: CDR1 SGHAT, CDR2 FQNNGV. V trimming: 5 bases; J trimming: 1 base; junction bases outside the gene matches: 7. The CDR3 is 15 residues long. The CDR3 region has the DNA TGTGCCAGCAGCCCTAGCGGATACGTCCAAGAGACCCAGTACTTC. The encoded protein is CASSPSGYVQETQYF.